The 19 T cell receptor beta chains in this list originate from one sample, sequenced in a study of blood T cell repertoires in COVID-19. Method: immunoSEQ multiplex PCR; TCRdb's copy keeps in-frame clones and lacks some. Among approximately 46,000 clones, 75% to 85% were seen once, and the ten largest hold more than 2.5%. The specimen sequenced was peripheral blood. These receptors originate from a woman aged 60-75 years with acute or convalescent COVID-19.

V usage is TRBV19 and J usage is TRBJ2-7, with D maybe TRBD1 (5 bases). The V and J ends lost 1 base and 1 base respectively, with 11 bases between them. The CDR3 runs 15 residues. The V gene's germline CDR1 is LNHDA and CDR2 SQIVND (reference sequence). The CDR3 reads CASSIGQGASYEQYF. The CDR3 coding sequence is TGTGCCAGTAGTATAGGGCAGGGTGCGTCCTACGAGCAGTACTTC.

The chain has TRBV19 and TRBJ2-2; unclear D gene. Germline V lookup: CDR1 LNHDA, CDR2 SQIVND (reference sequence). The CDR3 has 17 amino acids. V lost 8 bases and J 0 bases, leaving 19 bases between the germline ends. CDR3 sequence (DNA): TGTGCCAGTGGTTGGCGCGGCAGCCACACGAACACCGGGGAGCTGTTTTTT. This codes for CASGWRGSHTNTGELFF.

This clone has a single count. This sequence joins TRBV5-6 and TRBJ1-2, with D perhaps matching TRBD1 (5 bases). The CDR3 has 15 amino acids. Germline V lookup: CDR1 SGHDT, CDR2 YYEEEE. Deletions cut 5 bases from V and 8 bases from J, with 22 bases between. CDR3 nucleotides: TGTGCCAGCAGACCCCTGGCGGGGGGGGATAGGGGCTACACCTTC. It is translated as CASRPLAGGDRGYTF.

The chain has TRBV7-3 and TRBJ2-5, with 10 bases lining up with TRBD2. The CDR3 runs to 16 residues. With V trimmed by 4 bases and J by 5 bases, 10 bases remained unmatched. Germline loops: CDR1 SGHTA, CDR2 FQGTGA. CDR3 bases: TGTGCCAGCAGCTCTCAAGCGGGGGGGCCAGAGGAGACCCAGTACTTC. Residues: CASSSQAGGPEETQYF.

This rearrangement joins TRBV6-6 to TRBJ1-2; D gene unclear. The CDR3 has 15 residues. The ends were cut back, 7 bases at V and 0 bases at J, with 15 bases in the middle. CDR1 MNHNY and CDR2 SVGAGI come from the germline V gene (reference sequence). Written as DNA, the CDR3 is TGTGCCAGCACCACGGGAGGGCACACTAACTATGGCTACACCTTC. This codes for CASTTGGHTNYGYTF.

The rearrangement joins TRBV5-1 to TRBJ1-1, with TRBD1 matching over 8 bases. Germline V lookup: CDR1 SGHRS, CDR2 YFSETQ. The J segment lost 1 base and the V segment lost 4 bases, leaving 6 bases of the junction unmatched. The CDR3 has 15 amino acids. The CDR3 DNA reads as TGCGCCAGCAGCGCGGATGGACAGGGGAACACTGAAGCTTTCTTT. It encodes CASSADGQGNTEAFF. The complete variable domain, with remaining parts taken from reference TRBV5-1 and TRBJ1-1, reads KAGVTQTPRYLIKTRGQQVTLSCSPISGHRSVSWYQQTPGQGLQFLFEYFSETQRNKGNFPGRFSGRQFSNSRSEMNVSTLELGDSALYLCASSADGQGNTEAFFGQGTRLTVV.

This chain's CDR3 is CASSHTIEDRNTIYF. The CDR3 DNA reads as TGTGCCAGCAGCCACACTATTGAGGATCGAAACACCATATATTTT. This chain links TRBV3-1 (or the pseudogene TRBV3-2) with TRBJ1-3; D unresolved. This CDR3 comprises 15 residues. Germline lookup yields CDR1 LGHDT and CDR2 YNNKEL (reference sequence). V was clipped by 3 bases and J by 5 bases, with 14 bases between them.

V and J are TRBV6-5 and TRBJ2-4, with 7 nucleotides matching TRBD1. The V gene's germline CDR1 is MNHEY and CDR2 SVGAGI. The CDR3 has 14 residues. V lost 6 bases to trimming and J lost 3 bases; unmatched junction nucleotides: 5. The CDR3 protein is CASRSGQIKNIQYF. CDR3 nucleotide sequence: TGTGCCAGCAGGTCGGGACAGATCAAAAACATTCAGTACTTC.

With regard to this clone: This sample also contains other DNA sequences that code for the same CDR3. This chain links TRBV27 with TRBJ2-2; 7 nucleotides agree with TRBD2. The ends lost 6 bases at V and 1 base at J; junction bases unmatched: 5. In germline, CDR1 is MNHEY, CDR2 SMNVEV (reference sequence). The CDR3 runs 15 residues. CDR3 nucleotide sequence: TGTGCCAGCAGCTGGGGGGGGGTGAACACCGGGGAGCTGTTTTTT. This gives the protein CASSWGGVNTGELFF.

The CDR3 loop reads CASRRDSANQPQHF. CDR3 sequence (DNA): TGTGCCAGTCGCAGGGATTCCGCTAATCAGCCCCAGCATTTT. The chain joins TRBV6-5 to TRBJ1-5; D is possibly TRBD1 (5 bases). This CDR3 has 14 residues. From germline, CDR1 is MNHEY and CDR2 SVGAGI. V lost 9 bases and J lost 4, with 16 bases in between.

The CDR3 coding sequence is TGTGCCAGCAGTCTTCGCGGGGGACTAGCGGCGGTAGAGACCCAGTACTTC. It specifies CASSLRGGLAAVETQYF. The chain couples TRBV6-6 to TRBJ2-5, with 11 bases that match TRBD2. The CDR3 loop spans 17 amino acids. V dropped 5 bases and J dropped 4; count of bases not matched to a gene: 12. Germline CDR1 MNHNY, CDR2 SVGAGI (reference sequence).

The chain links TRBV28 to TRBJ2-5; 13 nucleotides align to TRBD2. There are 18 residues in the CDR3. The V gene's germline CDR1 is MDHEN and CDR2 SYDVKM. Trimming at V came to 5 bases and at J to 5 bases, leaving 14 bases not matched to a gene. CDR3 region: CASSATQGATSGRETQYF. The CDR3 DNA follows: TGTGCCAGCAGTGCAACTCAGGGGGCGACTAGCGGGAGGGAGACCCAGTACTTC.

The chain joins TRBV6-2 or TRBV6-3 to TRBJ2-1; 9 positions agree with TRBD2. The V segment lost 0 bases and the J segment 2 bases; nucleotides outside the gene matches: 8. Germline lookup yields CDR1 MNHEY and CDR2 SVGEGT. The CDR3 runs to 18 residues. The CDR3 DNA reads TGTGCCAGCAGTTACTCGCGTCGCGGGAGGGCCACCTACAATGAGCAGTTCTTC. Translating gives CASSYSRRGRATYNEQFF.

This chain uses TRBV19 with TRBJ1-2; D gene uncertain. Germline loops: CDR1 LNHDA, CDR2 SQIVND (reference sequence). Trimming left V 5 bases short and J 0 bases short, with 16 bases between. CDR3 size: 16 residues. This chain's CDR3 is CASSAPRTGANYGYTF. CDR3 nucleotides: TGTGCCAGTAGTGCTCCTAGGACTGGAGCTAACTATGGCTACACCTTC. The full variable domain, rest sourced from reference TRBV19 and TRBJ1-2, is DGGITQSPKYLFRKEGQNVTLSCEQNLNHDAMYWYRQDPGQGLRLIYYSQIVNDFQKGDIAEGYSVSREKKESFPLTVTSAQKNPTAFYLCASSAPRTGANYGYTFGSGTRLTVV.

The rearrangement uses TRBV27 and TRBJ2-1; 8 nucleotides agree with TRBD2. CDR3 length equals 15 residues. The junction had 4 bases not matched to a gene; V was cut back by 4 bases and J by 2 bases. Germline CDR1 MNHEY, CDR2 SMNVEV (reference sequence). This CDR3 reads CASSYTSGTYNEQFF. In nucleotides, the CDR3 is TGTGCCAGCAGTTATACTAGCGGAACCTACAATGAGCAGTTCTTC.

This clone was counted a few times. The CDR3 reads CARSLSLGQQNTEAFF. The CDR3 region has the DNA TGTGCCAGAAGCTTGAGTTTGGGACAGCAGAACACTGAAGCTTTCTTT. This chain uses TRBV5-3 with TRBJ1-1; 7 bases are shared with TRBD1. TRBV5-3 is an open reading frame whose function is uncertain. J was trimmed by 1 base and V by 1 base; bases with no gene match: 7. The CDR3 has 16 residues.

The J gene is TRBJ2-7, the V gene TRBV2, with a possible D match to TRBD2 (5 bases). The CDR3 runs 15 residues. V lost 0 bases and J lost 8, with 17 bases in between. Germline-derived CDR1 and CDR2 are SNHLY and FYNNEI. In DNA form, the CDR3 reads TGTGCCAGCAGTGAAGCAGACTATGCGAGAGGAAAGCAGTACTTC. It encodes CASSEADYARGKQYF.

V usage is TRBV30 and J usage is TRBJ1-1; D is unresolved. The germline V gene encodes CDR1 GTSNPN and CDR2 SVGIG (reference sequence). This CDR3 contains 12 residues. V lost 2 bases and J lost 5, with 9 bases in between. The CDR3 coding sequence is TGTGCCTGGAGTCGGGGAGAGACTGAAGCTTTCTTT. It is translated as CAWSRGETEAFF. The variable domain in full, with the rest retrieved from reference TRBV30 and TRBJ1-1, is SQTIHQWPATLVQPVGSPLSLECTVEGTSNPNLYWYRQAAGRGLQLLFYSVGIGQISSEVPQNLSASRPQDRQFILSSKKLLLSDSGFYLCAWSRGETEAFFGQGTRLTVV.

The rearrangement links TRBV5-1 to TRBJ2-2; D may be TRBD2 (5 bases). V lost 4 bases, J lost 5 bases, and 12 bases lay in between. The CDR3 runs to 14 residues. Germline V gene lookup returns CDR1 SGHRS and CDR2 YFSETQ. Here the CDR3 reads CASSERTGTGELFF. Written as DNA, the CDR3 is TGCGCCAGCAGCGAGCGGACCGGAACCGGGGAGCTGTTTTTT.